This T cell receptor beta chain was sequenced during a study of shared clonotypes between healthy human individuals. Measured with immunoSEQ multiplex PCR; TCRdb has only the in-frame clones, and not every one. The sample consists of about 560,000 clones, about 80% of them appearing once. This CDR3 region has 13 residues. Germline V gene data show CDR1 as SGDLS and CDR2 as YYNGEE. The V end was cut by 0 bases, the J end by 3 bases, with 6 bases between. V and J are TRBV9 and TRBJ1-2, with unresolved D. This clonotype originated in a middle-aged woman in good health. Some clones in this sample may be carry-over from other donors' samples. What was sequenced was PBMCs. The chain's CDR3 is CASSVDLDYGYTF. The CDR3 DNA sequence: TGTGCCAGCAGCGTAGACCTAGACTATGGCTACACCTTC.